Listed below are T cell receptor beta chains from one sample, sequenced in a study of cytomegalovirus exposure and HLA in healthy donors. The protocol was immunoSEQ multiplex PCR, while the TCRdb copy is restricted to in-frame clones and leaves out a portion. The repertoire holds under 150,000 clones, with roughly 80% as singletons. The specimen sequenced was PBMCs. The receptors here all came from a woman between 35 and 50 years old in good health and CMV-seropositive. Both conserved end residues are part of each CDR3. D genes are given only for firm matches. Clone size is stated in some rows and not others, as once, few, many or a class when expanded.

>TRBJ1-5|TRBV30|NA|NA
CAWSYRDQPQHF
TGTGCCTGGAGTTACCGGGATCAGCCCCAGCATTTT
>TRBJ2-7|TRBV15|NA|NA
CATSRDRTRSYEQYF
TGTGCCACCAGCAGAGACAGGACACGGTCCTACGAGCAGTACTTC
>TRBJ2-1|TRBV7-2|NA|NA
CASSEPTGSYNEQFF
TGTGCCAGCAGCGAACCTACGGGGTCCTACAATGAGCAGTTCTTC
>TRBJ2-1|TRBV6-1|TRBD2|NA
CASSDHSQRGKAEQFF
TGTGCCAGCAGTGACCATTCTCAGCGGGGGAAGGCTGAGCAGTTCTTC
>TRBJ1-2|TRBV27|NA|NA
CASRARTILSNYGYTF
TGTGCCAGCAGAGCTAGGACAATTCTCTCCAACTATGGCTACACCTTC
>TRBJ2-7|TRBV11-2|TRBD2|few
CASSTLAGDTYEQYF
TGTGCCAGCAGCACACTAGCGGGAGACACCTACGAGCAGTACTTC
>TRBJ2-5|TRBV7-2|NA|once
CASSLLGGAVQETQYF
TGTGCCAGCAGCTTACTTGGGGGGGCCGTCCAAGAGACCCAGTACTTC
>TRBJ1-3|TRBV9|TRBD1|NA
CASSVDGTAGNTIYF
TGTGCCAGCAGCGTGGATGGGACAGCCGGAAACACCATATATTTT
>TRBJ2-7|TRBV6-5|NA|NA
CASSYQGWGSYEQYF
TGTGCCAGCAGTTACCAGGGTTGGGGCTCCTACGAGCAGTACTTC
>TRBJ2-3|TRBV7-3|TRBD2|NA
CASSLTPLAGANTDTQYF
TGTGCCAGCAGCTTAACTCCTCTAGCGGGGGCCAACACAGATACGCAGTATTTT
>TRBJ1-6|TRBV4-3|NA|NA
CASSQEKRSRSPLHF
TGCGCCAGCAGCCAAGAAAAGCGATCCCGTTCACCCCTCCACTTT
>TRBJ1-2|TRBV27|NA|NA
CASSLRGSDYGYTF
TGTGCCAGCAGTTTAAGGGGTTCTGACTATGGCTACACCTTC
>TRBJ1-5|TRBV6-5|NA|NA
CASSSAGGNQPQHF
TGTGCCAGCAGTTCCGCAGGGGGCAATCAGCCCCAGCATTTT
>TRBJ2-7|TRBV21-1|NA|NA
CASSKVRTSGGESSYEQYF
TGTGCCAGCAGCAAAGTGAGGACTAGCGGGGGGGAAAGCTCCTACGAGCAGTACTTC
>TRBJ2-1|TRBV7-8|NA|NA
CASSSVHYNEQFF
TGTGCCAGCAGTTCAGTGCACTACAATGAGCAGTTCTTC
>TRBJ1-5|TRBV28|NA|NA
CASSFRRRGRSRGNQPQHF
TGTGCCAGCAGTTTCCGAAGGAGGGGAAGGTCTCGAGGCAATCAGCCCCAGCATTTT
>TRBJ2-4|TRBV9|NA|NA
CASSVDGRAKNIQYF
TGTGCCAGCAGCGTAGATGGGAGGGCCAAAAACATTCAGTACTTC
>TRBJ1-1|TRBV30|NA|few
CAWSILGREAFF
TGTGCCTGGAGTATTCTTGGTCGGGAAGCTTTCTTT
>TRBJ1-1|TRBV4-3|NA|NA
CASSQVGGRADTEAFF
TGCGCCAGCAGCCAAGTCGGTGGCAGGGCGGACACTGAAGCTTTCTTT
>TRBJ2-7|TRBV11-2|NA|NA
CASSQGAEQYF
TGTGCCAGCAGCCAAGGGGCCGAGCAGTACTTC
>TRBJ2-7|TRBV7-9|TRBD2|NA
CASSLKLAGTYEQYF
TGTGCCAGCAGCTTAAAACTAGCGGGGACCTACGAGCAGTACTTC
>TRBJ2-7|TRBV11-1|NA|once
CASSFGGSEQYF
TGTGCCAGCAGCTTCGGGGGTTCCGAGCAGTACTTC
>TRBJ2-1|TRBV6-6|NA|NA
CASDNPDGYNEQFF
TGTGCCAGCGACAACCCGGATGGGTACAATGAGCAGTTCTTC
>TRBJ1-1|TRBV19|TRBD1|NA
CASSTGGANTEAFF
TGTGCCAGTAGTACAGGGGGCGCGAACACTGAAGCTTTCTTT
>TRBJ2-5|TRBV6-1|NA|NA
CASSVDSQETQYF
TGTGCCAGCAGTGTTGACAGCCAAGAGACCCAGTACTTC
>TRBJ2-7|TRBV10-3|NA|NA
CAISDPRGTYEQYF
TGTGCCATCAGCGACCCCAGGGGAACCTACGAGCAGTACTTC
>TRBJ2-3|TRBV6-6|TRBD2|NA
CASSPSGGANQDTQYF
TGTGCCAGCAGTCCTAGCGGGGGGGCAAATCAGGATACGCAGTATTTT
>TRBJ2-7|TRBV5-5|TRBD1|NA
CASSLTPTGISYEQYF
TGTGCCAGCAGCTTAACACCGACAGGGATCTCCTACGAGCAGTACTTC
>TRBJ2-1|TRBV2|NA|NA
CASREPARSSLLLSYNEQFF
TGTGCCAGCAGGGAGCCGGCCCGCTCGTCACTACTACTCTCCTACAATGAGCAGTTCTTC
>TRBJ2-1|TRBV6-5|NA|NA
CASRRDSTNEQFF
TGTGCCAGCAGACGGGACTCGACCAATGAGCAGTTCTTC
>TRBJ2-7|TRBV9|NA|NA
CASSEEGSYEQYF
TGTGCCAGCAGCGAGGAGGGCTCCTACGAGCAGTACTTC
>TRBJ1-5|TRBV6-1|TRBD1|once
CASSDRTGVNLVASSQPQHF
TGTGCCAGCAGTGACCGGACAGGGGTGAATCTTGTAGCGAGCAGTCAGCCCCAGCATTTT
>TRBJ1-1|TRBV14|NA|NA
CASSQRTEAFF
TGTGCCAGCAGCCAGAGGACTGAAGCTTTCTTT
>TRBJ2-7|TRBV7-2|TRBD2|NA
CASSRPSGRGYEQYF
TGTGCCAGCAGCCGACCTAGCGGGAGGGGCTACGAGCAGTACTTC
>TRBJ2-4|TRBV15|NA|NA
CATSREGGLAKNIQYF
TGTGCCACCAGCAGAGAAGGGGGTCTAGCCAAAAACATTCAGTACTTC
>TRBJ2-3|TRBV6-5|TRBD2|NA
CASSYSRLAGDTQYF
TGTGCCAGCAGTTACTCGAGACTAGCGGGAGATACGCAGTATTTT
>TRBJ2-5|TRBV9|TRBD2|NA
CASSGWTSGGSETQYF
TGTGCCAGCAGCGGGTGGACTAGCGGGGGGTCGGAGACCCAGTACTTC
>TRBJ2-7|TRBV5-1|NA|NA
CASSFEASYEQYF
TGCGCCAGCAGCTTCGAGGCTTCATACGAGCAGTACTTC
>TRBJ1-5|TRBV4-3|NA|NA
CASSQSPATDSNQPQHF
TGCGCCAGCAGCCAATCCCCCGCGACAGATTCCAATCAGCCCCAGCATTTT
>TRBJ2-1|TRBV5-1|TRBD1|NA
CASSLAGGPGSYNEQFF
TGCGCCAGCAGCTTGGCAGGGGGACCCGGCTCCTACAATGAGCAGTTCTTC